The rows below give T cell receptor beta chains drawn from one sample of a study of blood T cell repertoires in COVID-19. Produced via immunoSEQ multiplex PCR; TCRdb's table is partial and in-frame only. The table records fewer than 350,000 clones, 90% of them present only once. Material: PBMCs or T cells enriched from blood (not recorded which). These receptor sequences come from a woman between 18 and 29 years old with acute COVID-19. Both conserved end residues are part of each CDR3. D genes are given only for firm matches. A row's size may be missing; if present it is once, few, many or a size class.

D: NA; V: TRBV6-5; J: TRBJ2-3; size: NA; CDR3: CASSYSSLSTDTQYF; DNA: TGTGCCAGCAGTTACTCTTCCCTTAGCACAGATACGCAGTATTTT
D: TRBD1; V: TRBV10-3; J: TRBJ2-1; size: NA; CDR3: CAIGDRIYNEQFF; DNA: TGTGCCATCGGGGACAGAATTTACAATGAGCAGTTCTTC
D: TRBD1; V: TRBV25-1; J: TRBJ1-2; size: NA; CDR3: CASSDPRDRGNYGYTF; DNA: TGTGCCAGCAGTGACCCACGCGACAGGGGCAACTATGGCTACACCTTC
D: TRBD2; V: TRBV5-6; J: TRBJ2-2; size: NA; CDR3: CASSWGTSGKFELFF; DNA: TGTGCCAGCAGCTGGGGGACTAGCGGGAAGTTTGAGCTGTTTTTT
D: TRBD1; V: TRBV5-6; J: TRBJ2-1; size: once; CDR3: CASSLGDRYNEQFF; DNA: TGTGCCAGCAGCTTGGGGGACAGGTACAATGAGCAGTTCTTC
D: NA; V: TRBV4-2; J: TRBJ2-4; size: once; CDR3: CASSQAAGMHIQYF; DNA: TGTGCCAGCAGCCAAGCCGCCGGGATGCACATTCAGTACTTC
D: NA; V: TRBV11-2; J: TRBJ2-3; size: NA; CDR3: CASSLQAPTDTQYF; DNA: TGTGCCAGCAGCTTACAGGCTCCCACAGATACGCAGTATTTT
D: TRBD2; V: TRBV7-9; J: TRBJ2-1; size: NA; CDR3: CASSQPIHDTSGRVDEQFF; DNA: TGTGCCAGCAGCCAACCGATTCATGATACTAGCGGGAGAGTTGATGAGCAGTTCTTC
D: TRBD1; V: TRBV7-8; J: TRBJ2-5; size: NA; CDR3: CASSPGTGGVETQYF; DNA: TGTGCCAGCAGCCCCGGGACAGGGGGAGTAGAGACCCAGTACTTC
D: TRBD2; V: TRBV4-3; J: TRBJ2-1; size: NA; CDR3: CASSQLAGDYNEQFF; DNA: TGCGCCAGCAGCCAGCTAGCGGGAGATTACAATGAGCAGTTCTTC
D: NA; V: TRBV3-1/TRBV3-2; J: TRBJ2-7; size: NA; CDR3: CASSQDRGREQYF; DNA: TGTGCCAGCAGCCAAGACCGGGGTCGCGAGCAGTACTTC
D: TRBD2; V: TRBV6-2/TRBV6-3; J: TRBJ2-5; size: NA; CDR3: CASSHPGTSGTFQETQYF; DNA: TGTGCCAGCAGTCACCCCGGGACTAGCGGAACATTCCAAGAGACCCAGTACTTC
D: NA; V: TRBV16; J: TRBJ1-6; size: NA; CDR3: CASRLEINSPLHF; DNA: TGTGCCAGCAGACTGGAGATTAATTCACCCCTCCACTTT
D: NA; V: TRBV2; J: TRBJ1-2; size: NA; CDR3: CASSQDSSFGGYTF; DNA: TGTGCCAGCAGTCAGGACAGCTCTTTCGGGGGCTACACCTTC
D: NA; V: TRBV11-3; J: TRBJ2-3; size: NA; CDR3: CASSPAYTDTQYF; DNA: TGTGCCAGCAGCCCCGCCTACACAGATACGCAGTATTTT
D: NA; V: TRBV5-4; J: TRBJ2-5; size: NA; CDR3: CASSLGAQETQYF; DNA: TGTGCCAGCAGCTTGGGGGCACAAGAGACCCAGTACTTC
D: NA; V: TRBV6-6; J: TRBJ1-5; size: NA; CDR3: CASFRGGYREPQHF; DNA: TGTGCCAGCTTCCGTGGAGGGTACCGTGAGCCCCAGCATTTT
D: NA; V: TRBV2; J: TRBJ2-7; size: NA; CDR3: CASSEGRQTEQYF; DNA: TGTGCCAGCAGTGAAGGAAGACAAACCGAGCAGTACTTC
D: TRBD2; V: TRBV15; J: TRBJ2-1; size: NA; CDR3: CATSGPGTSGRVGNEQFF; DNA: TGTGCCACCAGCGGACCCGGGACTAGCGGGAGGGTGGGCAATGAGCAGTTCTTC
D: TRBD1; V: TRBV7-9; J: TRBJ2-7; size: NA; CDR3: CASSPADRPSYEQYF; DNA: TGTGCCAGCAGCCCGGCGGACAGGCCCTCCTACGAGCAGTACTTC
D: NA; V: TRBV7-9; J: TRBJ1-1; size: NA; CDR3: CASSLDSRGLDTEAFF; DNA: TGTGCCAGCAGCTTAGATTCTCGGGGTTTGGACACTGAAGCTTTCTTT
D: NA; V: TRBV6-4; J: TRBJ2-1; size: NA; CDR3: CASSDPAEYNEQFF; DNA: TGTGCCAGCAGTGACCCAGCGGAGTACAATGAGCAGTTCTTC
D: TRBD1; V: TRBV18; J: TRBJ2-7; size: NA; CDR3: CASSPPRGQGGRYEQYF; DNA: TGTGCCAGCTCACCACCAAGGGGACAGGGGGGTCGATACGAGCAGTACTTC
D: NA; V: TRBV27; J: TRBJ2-3; size: NA; CDR3: CASRPRGRGTSTDTQYF; DNA: TGTGCCAGCAGGCCCCGGGGGAGGGGGACTAGCACAGATACGCAGTATTTT
D: TRBD1; V: TRBV18; J: TRBJ1-5; size: NA; CDR3: CASSLGQNQPQHF; DNA: TGTGCCAGCTCCCTGGGACAGAATCAGCCCCAGCATTTT
D: NA; V: TRBV7-3; J: TRBJ2-1; size: NA; CDR3: CASGLGGTVYNEQFF; DNA: TGTGCCAGCGGCCTAGGAGGGACAGTCTACAATGAGCAGTTCTTC
D: NA; V: TRBV20-1; J: TRBJ2-5; size: NA; CDR3: CSASFSWETQYF; DNA: TGCAGTGCTAGTTTTAGCTGGGAGACCCAGTACTTC
D: NA; V: TRBV19; J: TRBJ2-2; size: NA; CDR3: CASIRVSGTGELFF; DNA: TGTGCCAGTATCCGGGTTAGCGGCACCGGGGAGCTGTTTTTT
D: TRBD1; V: TRBV6-5; J: TRBJ1-1; size: few; CDR3: CASSPHRGANTEAFF; DNA: TGTGCCAGCAGTCCCCACAGGGGAGCGAACACTGAAGCTTTCTTT
D: TRBD2; V: TRBV29-1; J: TRBJ2-7; size: NA; CDR3: CSTLTGGEQYF; DNA: TGCAGCACCTTGACGGGGGGCGAGCAGTACTTC
D: NA; V: TRBV5-1; J: TRBJ2-1; size: NA; CDR3: CASSLLAVGNEQFF; DNA: TGCGCCAGCAGCTTATTAGCGGTGGGCAATGAGCAGTTCTTC
D: NA; V: TRBV19; J: TRBJ1-1; size: NA; CDR3: CASSPRQMNTEAFF; DNA: TGTGCCAGTAGTCCGAGGCAGATGAACACTGAAGCTTTCTTT
D: TRBD2; V: TRBV9; J: TRBJ2-5; size: NA; CDR3: CASSVDGGRGAQYF; DNA: TGTGCCAGCAGCGTAGACGGCGGGAGAGGGGCCCAGTACTTC
D: TRBD2; V: TRBV7-6; J: TRBJ2-1; size: NA; CDR3: CASSFSAGLAGGSSYNEQFF; DNA: TGTGCCAGCAGCTTCTCGGCGGGACTAGCGGGAGGGAGCTCCTACAATGAGCAGTTCTTC
D: TRBD2; V: TRBV9; J: TRBJ2-2; size: NA; CDR3: CASSVGVGGRAPNLSFGELFF; DNA: TGTGCCAGCAGCGTAGGGGTCGGGGGGAGGGCCCCGAACTTATCATTCGGGGAGCTGTTTTTT
D: NA; V: TRBV10-1; J: TRBJ2-1; size: few; CDR3: CASSERGMHNEQFF; DNA: TGCGCCAGCAGTGAGAGGGGAATGCACAATGAGCAGTTCTTC
D: NA; V: TRBV27; J: TRBJ2-6; size: NA; CDR3: CASRPGPGANVLTF; DNA: TGTGCCAGCCGCCCAGGGCCTGGGGCCAACGTCCTGACTTTC
D: TRBD2; V: TRBV3-1/TRBV3-2; J: TRBJ2-5; size: NA; CDR3: CASSQALAGVETQYF; DNA: TGTGCCAGCAGCCAAGCCCTAGCGGGTGTAGAGACCCAGTACTTC
D: TRBD1; V: TRBV19; J: TRBJ1-4; size: NA; CDR3: CASSRQGGNEKLFF; DNA: TGTGCCAGTAGCCGACAGGGCGGGAATGAAAAACTGTTTTTT
D: TRBD2; V: TRBV18; J: TRBJ2-3; size: once; CDR3: CASSQNVAGVSHWSTDTQYF; DNA: TGTGCCAGCTCACAAAACGTAGCGGGAGTGTCACATTGGAGCACAGATACGCAGTATTTT
D: TRBD2; V: TRBV10-3; J: TRBJ2-1; size: few; CDR3: CAISESGLADYNEQFF; DNA: TGTGCCATCAGTGAGTCAGGACTAGCGGATTACAATGAGCAGTTCTTC
D: TRBD2; V: TRBV27; J: TRBJ2-7; size: NA; CDR3: CASSLDRRGTSGSKYEQYF; DNA: TGTGCCAGCAGCCTAGACAGGCGAGGGACTAGCGGGAGTAAGTACGAGCAGTACTTC
D: NA; V: TRBV6-4; J: TRBJ1-2; size: NA; CDR3: CASSDSRDSYGYTF; DNA: TGTGCCAGCAGTGACTCGAGGGACTCCTATGGCTACACCTTC
D: NA; V: TRBV7-8; J: TRBJ1-4; size: NA; CDR3: CASSLDGAEKLFF; DNA: TGTGCCAGCAGCTTAGATGGGGCTGAAAAACTGTTTTTT
D: TRBD1; V: TRBV27; J: TRBJ2-1; size: NA; CDR3: CASSSNGQGAIPGFYNEQFF; DNA: TGTGCCAGCAGTTCCAACGGACAGGGGGCCATTCCTGGATTTTACAATGAGCAGTTCTTC
D: TRBD1; V: TRBV19; J: TRBJ2-3; size: NA; CDR3: CASTSGTGRDTQYF; DNA: TGTGCCAGCACCTCCGGGACAGGGAGAGATACGCAGTATTTT
D: TRBD1; V: TRBV6-2/TRBV6-3; J: TRBJ1-2; size: NA; CDR3: CASSYSGTDSFRLRGYTF; DNA: TGTGCCAGCAGTTACTCCGGGACAGACTCTTTCCGGCTTCGGGGCTACACCTTC
D: NA; V: TRBV11-2; J: TRBJ2-1; size: once; CDR3: CASSSRPGAGASDEQFF; DNA: TGTGCCAGCAGCTCGCGTCCGGGAGCGGGTGCTTCAGATGAGCAGTTCTTC
D: TRBD1; V: TRBV7-9; J: TRBJ2-1; size: NA; CDR3: CASSLVATDRGWGYNEQFF; DNA: TGTGCCAGCAGCTTAGTAGCTACTGACAGGGGATGGGGATACAATGAGCAGTTCTTC
D: TRBD2; V: TRBV7-2; J: TRBJ2-5; size: NA; CDR3: CASSWKSGAQETQYF; DNA: TGTGCCAGCAGCTGGAAAAGCGGGGCACAAGAGACCCAGTACTTC
D: TRBD2; V: TRBV28; J: TRBJ2-5; size: NA; CDR3: CASSVLAGQETQYF; DNA: TGTGCCAGCAGTGTCCTAGCGGGCCAAGAGACCCAGTACTTC
D: TRBD1; V: TRBV18; J: TRBJ1-5; size: NA; CDR3: CASSPPGQGNQPQHF; DNA: TGTGCCAGCTCACCACCGGGACAGGGGAATCAGCCCCAGCATTTT
D: NA; V: TRBV11-3; J: TRBJ2-1; size: few; CDR3: CASSSRRSEQFF; DNA: TGTGCCAGCAGCTCAAGGAGGTCGGAGCAGTTCTTC
D: NA; V: TRBV30; J: TRBJ1-6; size: NA; CDR3: CAWEGTGFNSPLHF; DNA: TGTGCCTGGGAAGGAACAGGTTTTAATTCACCCCTCCACTTT
D: NA; V: TRBV16; J: TRBJ1-1; size: NA; CDR3: CASSQPTVGTEAFF; DNA: TGTGCCAGCAGCCAACCCACTGTTGGCACTGAAGCTTTCTTT
D: TRBD1; V: TRBV2; J: TRBJ1-6; size: once; CDR3: CASMRQGAKSPLHF; DNA: TGTGCCAGCATGAGACAGGGGGCGAAGTCACCCCTCCACTTT
D: TRBD1; V: TRBV5-6; J: TRBJ1-2; size: NA; CDR3: CASSSRDRESYGYTF; DNA: TGTGCCAGCAGCTCCCGGGACAGGGAGTCCTATGGCTACACCTTC
D: TRBD1; V: TRBV10-1; J: TRBJ1-1; size: few; CDR3: CASKGQLNTEAFF; DNA: TGCGCCAGCAAGGGACAGCTGAACACTGAAGCTTTCTTT
D: NA; V: TRBV28; J: TRBJ2-1; size: NA; CDR3: CASSLSGGNNEQFF; DNA: TGTGCCAGCAGTTTATCGGGCGGGAACAATGAGCAGTTCTTC